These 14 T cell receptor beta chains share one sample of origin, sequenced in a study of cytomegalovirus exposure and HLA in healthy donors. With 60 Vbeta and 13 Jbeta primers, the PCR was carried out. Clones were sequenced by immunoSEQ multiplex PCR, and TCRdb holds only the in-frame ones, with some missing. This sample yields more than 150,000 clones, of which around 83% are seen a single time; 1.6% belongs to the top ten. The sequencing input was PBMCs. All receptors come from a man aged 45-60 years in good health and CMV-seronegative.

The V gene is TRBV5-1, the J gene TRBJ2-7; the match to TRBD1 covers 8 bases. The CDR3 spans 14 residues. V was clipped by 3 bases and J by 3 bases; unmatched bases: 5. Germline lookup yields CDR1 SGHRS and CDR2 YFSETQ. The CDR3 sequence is CASSSRQGSYEQYF. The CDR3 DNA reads TGCGCCAGCAGCTCCAGACAGGGGAGCTACGAGCAGTACTTC.

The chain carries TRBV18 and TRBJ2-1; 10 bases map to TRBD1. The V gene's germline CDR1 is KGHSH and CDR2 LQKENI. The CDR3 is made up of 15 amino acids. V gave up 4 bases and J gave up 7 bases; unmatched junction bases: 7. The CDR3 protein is CASSLRTGGGNEQFF. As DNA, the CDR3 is TGTGCCAGCTCACTACGGACAGGGGGTGGGAATGAGCAGTTCTTC.

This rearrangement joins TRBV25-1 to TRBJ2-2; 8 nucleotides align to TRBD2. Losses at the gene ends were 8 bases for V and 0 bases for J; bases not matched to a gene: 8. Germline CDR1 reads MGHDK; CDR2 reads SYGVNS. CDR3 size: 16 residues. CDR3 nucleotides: TGTGCCAGCTGGACAGCGGGAGCTGCGAACACCGGGGAGCTGTTTTTT. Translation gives CASWTAGAANTGELFF.

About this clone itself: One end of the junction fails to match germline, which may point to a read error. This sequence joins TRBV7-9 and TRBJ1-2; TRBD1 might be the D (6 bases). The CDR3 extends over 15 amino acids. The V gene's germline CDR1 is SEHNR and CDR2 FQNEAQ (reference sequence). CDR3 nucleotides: TGTTCCAGCAGCGCGTCCACCGACAGGAACTATGGCTACACCTTC. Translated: CSSSASTDRNYGYTF. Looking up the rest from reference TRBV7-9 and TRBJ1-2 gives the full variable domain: DTGVSQNPRHKITKRGQNVTFRCDPISEHNRLYWYRQTLGQGPEFLTYFQNEAQLEKSRLLSDRFSAERPKGSFSTLEIQRTEQGDSAMYLCSSSASTDRNYGYTFGSGTRLTVV.

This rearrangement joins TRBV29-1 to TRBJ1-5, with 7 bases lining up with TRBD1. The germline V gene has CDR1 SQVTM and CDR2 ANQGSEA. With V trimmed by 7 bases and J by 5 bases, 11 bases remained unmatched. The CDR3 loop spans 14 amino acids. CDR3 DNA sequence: TGCAGCGCCAGAGGAAGGGGGCCGGATCAGCCCCAGCATTTT. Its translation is CSARGRGPDQPQHF.

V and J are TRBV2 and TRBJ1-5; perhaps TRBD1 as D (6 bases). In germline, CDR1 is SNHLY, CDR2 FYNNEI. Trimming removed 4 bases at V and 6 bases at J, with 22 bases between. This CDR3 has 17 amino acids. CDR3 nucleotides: TGTGCCAGCAGTGTTTCGGGGGGTCTAGAAGGGGGTCAGCCCCAGCATTTT. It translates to CASSVSGGLEGGQPQHF.

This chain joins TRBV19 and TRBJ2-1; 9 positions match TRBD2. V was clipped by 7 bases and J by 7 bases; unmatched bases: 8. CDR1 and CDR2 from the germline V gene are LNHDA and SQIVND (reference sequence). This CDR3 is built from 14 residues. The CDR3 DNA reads TGTGCCAGTAAATCGAGCGGGAGGAGGAATGAGCAGTTCTTC. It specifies CASKSSGRRNEQFF.

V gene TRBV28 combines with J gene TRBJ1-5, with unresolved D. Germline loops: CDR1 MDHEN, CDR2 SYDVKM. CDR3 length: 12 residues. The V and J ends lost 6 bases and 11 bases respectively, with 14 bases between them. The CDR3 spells CASRAVDGAQHF. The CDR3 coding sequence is TGTGCCAGCAGAGCAGTAGACGGGGCCCAGCATTTT.

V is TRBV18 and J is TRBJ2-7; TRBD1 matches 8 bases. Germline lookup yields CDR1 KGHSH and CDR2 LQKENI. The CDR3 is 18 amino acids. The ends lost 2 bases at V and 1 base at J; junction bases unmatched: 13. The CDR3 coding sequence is TGTGCCAGCTCACCAAGAATTCGTGACAGGGGAATATCCTACGAGCAGTACTTC. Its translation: CASSPRIRDRGISYEQYF.

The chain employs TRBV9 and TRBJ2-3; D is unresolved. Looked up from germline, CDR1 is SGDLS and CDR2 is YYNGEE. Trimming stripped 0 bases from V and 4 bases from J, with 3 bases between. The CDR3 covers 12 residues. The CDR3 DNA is TGTGCCAGCAGCGTAGCTGCAGATACGCAGTATTTT. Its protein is CASSVAADTQYF.

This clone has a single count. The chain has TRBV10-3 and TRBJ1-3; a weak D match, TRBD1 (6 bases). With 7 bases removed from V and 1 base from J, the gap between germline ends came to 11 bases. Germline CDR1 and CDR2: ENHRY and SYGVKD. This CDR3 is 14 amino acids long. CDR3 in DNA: TGTGCCATCAAGGGGGATCTGTCTGGAAACACCATATATTTT. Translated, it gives CAIKGDLSGNTIYF.

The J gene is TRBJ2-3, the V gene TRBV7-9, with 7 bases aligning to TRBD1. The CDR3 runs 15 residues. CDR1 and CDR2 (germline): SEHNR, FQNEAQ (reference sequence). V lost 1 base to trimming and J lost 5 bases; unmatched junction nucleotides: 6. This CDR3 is CASSLGQGREDTQYF. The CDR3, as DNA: TGTGCCAGCAGCTTAGGACAGGGTCGAGAAGATACGCAGTATTTT.

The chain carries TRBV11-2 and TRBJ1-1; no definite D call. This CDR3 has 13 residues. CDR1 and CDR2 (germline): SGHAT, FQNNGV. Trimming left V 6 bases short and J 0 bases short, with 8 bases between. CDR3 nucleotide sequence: TGTGCCAGCAGTGAGACACTGAACACTGAAGCTTTCTTT. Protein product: CASSETLNTEAFF.

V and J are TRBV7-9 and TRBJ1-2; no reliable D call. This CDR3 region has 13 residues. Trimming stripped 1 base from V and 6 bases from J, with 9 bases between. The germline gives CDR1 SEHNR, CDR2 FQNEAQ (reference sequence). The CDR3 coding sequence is TGTGCCAGCAGCTTAGTTTTGGGAGATGGCTACACCTTC. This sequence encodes CASSLVLGDGYTF.